The 15 T cell receptor beta chains below all came from one sample that was sequenced in a study of OX40 agonist ivuxolimab in advanced cancers. The repertoire was sequenced with immunoSEQ multiplex PCR; TCRdb's copy has only in-frame clones and lacks some. The sample contains 35,000 or so clones, roughly nine tenths of which appear only once. Here the sequenced sample was CD4+ or CD8+ T cells sorted from blood, taken in a trial of the OX40 agonist ivuxolimab. The source is an adult with an advanced solid tumor such as melanoma, head and neck, liver or kidney cancer.

The chain links TRBV9 to TRBJ2-1, with D tentatively TRBD1 or TRBD2 (5 bases each). Looked up from germline, CDR1 is SGDLS and CDR2 is YYNGEE. The V end lost 0 bases, the J end lost 4 bases, and 8 bases lay between the germline ends. The CDR3 is made up of 14 amino acids. Here the CDR3 DNA reads TGTGCCAGCAGCGTAGTTGGGGGATACAATGAGCAGTTCTTC. Translated: CASSVVGGYNEQFF.

This clone was detected only once. The rearrangement links TRBV11-3 to TRBJ1-1; no clear D gene. V lost 0 bases, J lost 1 base, and 3 bases lay in between. This CDR3 is 13 amino acids long. The germline V gene encodes CDR1 SGHNT and CDR2 YENEEA. CDR3 protein: CASSLEGNTEAFF. CDR3 DNA: TGTGCCAGCAGCTTAGAGGGGAACACTGAAGCTTTCTTT.

V usage is TRBV30 and J usage is TRBJ1-2; possible D gene TRBD1, 5 bases. This CDR3 region has 13 residues. Looked up from germline, CDR1 is GTSNPN and CDR2 is SVGIG (reference sequence). The V end lost 4 bases, the J end lost 7 bases, and 16 bases lay between the germline ends. The CDR3 sequence is CAWTSGGRAGYTF. The CDR3, as DNA: TGTGCCTGGACCTCCGGGGGGAGGGCTGGCTACACCTTC.

The V gene is TRBV25-1, the J gene TRBJ2-1; 9 nucleotides match TRBD1. The CDR3 has 17 residues. Trimming took 3 bases from V and 9 from J; bases not matched to a gene: 15. Germline values: CDR1 MGHDK, CDR2 SYGVNS. The chain's CDR3 is CASSDLGTGRYGGEQFF. For the CDR3, the DNA is TGTGCCAGCAGTGACCTCGGGACAGGGAGGTACGGGGGTGAGCAGTTCTTC.

This clone was seen a handful of times. The chain recombines TRBV19 with TRBJ1-5, with 8 bases fitting TRBD1. Looked up from germline, CDR1 is LNHDA and CDR2 is SQIVND (reference sequence). The V gene end was trimmed by 3 bases and the J gene end by 1 base; junction bases not matched to a gene: 5. The CDR3 covers 16 residues. The CDR3 protein is CASSIMQGASNQPQHF. For the CDR3, the DNA is TGTGCCAGTAGTATTATGCAGGGGGCAAGCAATCAGCCCCAGCATTTT.

The rearrangement joins TRBV5-1 to TRBJ2-2; 8 positions match TRBD1. CDR1 and CDR2 (germline): SGHRS, YFSETQ. V gave up 5 bases and J gave up 7 bases; unmatched junction bases: 7. CDR3 size: 14 residues. CDR3 amino acids: CASRPDREVGELFF. For the CDR3, the DNA is TGCGCCAGCAGACCGGACAGGGAGGTCGGGGAGCTGTTTTTT.

The chain joins TRBV28 to TRBJ2-1; 14 nucleotides line up with TRBD2. The CDR3 loop spans 19 amino acids. Trimming cost V 5 bases and J 4 bases; bases outside gene matches: 13. The germline gives CDR1 MDHEN, CDR2 SYDVKM. The CDR3 nucleotides are TGTGCCAGCAGTCAAGGACTAGCGGGAGGCCCGCTTAGGTACAATGAGCAGTTCTTC. Translated, it gives CASSQGLAGGPLRYNEQFF.

This rearrangement joins TRBV4-3 to TRBJ1-3; D remains ambiguous. V was pared by 1 base and J by 0 bases, with 7 bases between. This CDR3 comprises 15 residues. Germline-derived CDR1 and CDR2 are LGHNA and YSLEER. The CDR3 DNA reads TGCGCCAGCAGCCAAGGGCTGTACTCTGGAAACACCATATATTTT. It is translated as CASSQGLYSGNTIYF.

This clone was observed once. The chain employs TRBV5-6 and TRBJ1-4; D possibly corresponds to TRBD1 (6 bases). V was clipped by 5 bases and J by 3 bases, with 14 bases between them. Germline loops: CDR1 SGHDT, CDR2 YYEEEE. This CDR3 has 15 amino acids. Written as DNA, the CDR3 is TGTGCCAGCAGAACCCAGGGGAATCCTAATGAAAAACTGTTTTTT. This translates into CASRTQGNPNEKLFF.

The J gene is TRBJ2-7, the V gene TRBV5-1; 7 nucleotides align to TRBD2. From germline, CDR1 is SGHRS and CDR2 YFSETQ. CDR3 length: 13 amino acids. The junction had 3 bases not matched to a gene; V was cut back by 0 bases and J by 6 bases. The CDR3 reads CASSLGSGGEQYF. DNA of the CDR3: TGCGCCAGCAGCTTGGGATCGGGGGGCGAGCAGTACTTC.

By frequency in the sample, this clone is medium-sized (0.01 to 0.1%). This chain connects TRBV7-2 to TRBJ1-4; D is unclear. Trimming pared 1 base from V and 7 bases from J, leaving 10 bases between. This CDR3 is 14 amino acids long. The germline V gene encodes CDR1 SGHTA and CDR2 FQGNSA. Here the CDR3 reads CASSLVAVGEKLFF. The CDR3 nucleotides read TGTGCCAGCAGCTTAGTGGCAGTAGGTGAAAAACTGTTTTTT.

The rearrangement links TRBV9 to TRBJ2-1, with no clear D. The CDR3 contains 13 residues. Germline lookup yields CDR1 SGDLS and CDR2 YYNGEE. V dropped 0 bases and J dropped 10 bases, with 11 bases sitting between them. CDR3 bases: TGTGCCAGCAGCGTAGACCCGCTGGGGGAGCAGTTCTTC. This translates into CASSVDPLGEQFF. Full variable domain (outside the CDR3, taken from reference TRBV9 and TRBJ2-1): DSGVTQTPKHLITATGQRVTLRCSPRSGDLSVYWYQQSLDQGLQFLIQYYNGEERAKGNILERFSAQQFPDLHSELNLSSLELGDSALYFCASSVDPLGEQFFGPGTRLTVL.

The chain is built from TRBV18 and TRBJ1-1; 8 nucleotides match TRBD1. Trimming at V came to 2 bases and at J to 3 bases, leaving 5 bases not matched to a gene. This CDR3 contains 15 residues. CDR1 and CDR2 from the germline V gene are KGHSH and LQKENI. The CDR3 spells CASSPGQGIYTEAFF. The CDR3 bases are TGTGCCAGCTCACCAGGACAGGGCATTTACACTGAAGCTTTCTTT.

This clone showed up just once. The CDR3 DNA reads TGCGCCAGCAGCTTACTCGGACAGGGTCAAGAGACCCAGTACTTC. Amino acid sequence: CASSLLGQGQETQYF. The chain recombines TRBV5-1 with TRBJ2-5; TRBD1 agrees at 8 bases. There are 15 residues in the CDR3. V was pared by 2 bases and J by 2 bases, with 5 bases of the junction left unmatched. CDR1 is SGHRS, CDR2 YFSETQ, per germline.

This chain connects TRBV28 to TRBJ2-1, with unresolved D. The germline CDR1 and CDR2 sequences are MDHEN and SYDVKM. The CDR3 sequence is 16 residues long. V was clipped by 4 bases and J by 0 bases, with 13 bases between them. The CDR3 nucleotides are TGTGCCAGCAGTTCCCTGGACGCGAGCTCCTACAATGAGCAGTTCTTC. This encodes CASSSLDASSYNEQFF.